Below are 5 T cell receptor beta chains sequenced from a single sample in a study of T cells generated in artificial thymic organoids. Separate semi-nested PCRs amplified TCRalpha and TCRbeta libraries using constant-region reverse primers in TRAC or TRBC. TCRdb itself ran the 5' RACE reads through MiXCR, one entry per CDR3 protein. The sample consists of approximately 5,100 distinct CDR3 sequences, 32% of them appearing once. The sample comprised naive CD8+ T cells from blood. Subset indicated: CD3+TCRalphabeta+CD8SP T cells; for blood, CD45RO-CCR7+ naive CD8+ T cells. These receptors came from a human donor who gave cord blood stem cells for thymic organoid culture, a cardiac surgery patient who gave postnatal thymus, or a blood donor (not recorded which).

The gene calls are TRBV27 and TRBJ2-7; maybe TRBD1 (5 bases). The CDR3 runs 14 residues. Per germline, CDR1 MNHEY and CDR2 SMNVEV (reference sequence). V lost 2 bases and J lost 5, with 13 bases in between. The CDR3 spells CASSLRQGGHEQYF. The CDR3 DNA sequence: TGTGCCAGCAGTTTACGTCAGGGCGGCCACGAGCAGTACTTC.

The sample holds a few counts of this clonotype. The rearrangement joins TRBV4-2 to TRBJ2-1; 9 nucleotides line up with TRBD2. This CDR3 contains 17 residues. CDR1 and CDR2 (germline): LGHNA, YNFKEQ. Trimming removed 3 bases from V and 1 base from J; junction bases left unmatched: 7. Here the CDR3 DNA reads TGTGCCAGCAGCCAGGGACTAGCACCTGATTCCTACAATGAGCAGTTCTTC. It is translated as CASSQGLAPDSYNEQFF.

This clonotype was seen a handful of times. The CDR3 bases are TGTGCCAGCAGCGTAGCGGGACACCACAATGAGCAGTTCTTC. Translated: CASSVAGHHNEQFF. The chain uses TRBV9 and TRBJ2-1; D possibly corresponds to TRBD1 (6 bases). This CDR3 is built from 14 residues. Germline-derived CDR1 and CDR2 are SGDLS and YYNGEE. V shed 0 bases and J shed 5 bases, with 9 bases lying between them.

This clonotype was observed once. The conserved phenylalanine or tryptophan is not found at the CDR3 terminus, so this likely reflects a read error. It is unclear where the CDR3 begins or ends on the DNA, so no DNA is shown, and the CDR3 is as TCRdb lists it. This chain joins TRBV5-1 and TRBJ2-1; the table names TRBD2, a call not compared with the DNA. 11 amino acids form the CDR3, both terminal residues included. Germline V lookup: CDR1 SGHRS, CDR2 YFSETQ. The CDR3 is CASSNRDSGGL.

About this clonotype itself: It may be a read error: a sequence one base away is much more abundant. The chain recombines TRBV29-1 with TRBJ2-1; no clear D gene. Germline V gene lookup returns CDR1 SQVTM and CDR2 ANQGSEA. This CDR3 spans 13 amino acids. For the CDR3, the DNA is TGCAGCGTTTCGGCGATCTCCTGCAATGAGCAGTTCTTC. This codes for CSVSAISCNEQFF.